These 15 T cell receptor beta chains were sequenced from one sample in a study of metastatic and nonmetastatic thyroid tumors. None of the patients had undergone any treatment ahead of thyroid surgery. TCRdb reprocessed the PCR reads via MiXCR. The sample has over 30,000 clones, around 32% seen once; the top ten hold approximately 7.8%. The sample taken for sequencing was blood. These receptors were taken from a female donor with papillary thyroid cancer or a benign thyroid nodule (not recorded which). Some clones in this sample may be carry-over from other donors' samples.

This clone was recorded at least ten times. V is TRBV20-1 and J is TRBJ1-1, with D possibly matching TRBD1 (5 bases). V lost 3 bases and J lost 3, with 17 bases in between. The CDR3 loop spans 15 amino acids. Per germline, CDR1 DFQATT and CDR2 SNEGSKA (reference sequence). CDR3 loop: CSARPWGTPDTEAFF. CDR3 bases: TGCAGTGCTAGGCCCTGGGGGACCCCTGACACTGAAGCTTTCTTT.

By sample fraction, this clone is medium-sized (0.01 to 0.1%). The chain has TRBV11-3 and TRBJ2-1; tentative D call: TRBD1 (6 bases). Germline CDR1 is SGHNT and CDR2 is YENEEA. Trimming took off 1 base at V and 11 bases at J, with 15 bases between the two ends. The CDR3 runs 14 residues. The DNA of the CDR3 is TGTGCCAGCAGCTTAGGGGGGCCTTCCAAGCAGCAGTTCTTC. This codes for CASSLGGPSKQQFF.

The rearrangement uses TRBV11-2 and TRBJ1-4, with D unresolved. The CDR3 consists of 15 residues. The germline CDR1 and CDR2 sequences are SGHAT and FQNNGV. Trimming pared 1 base from V and 4 bases from J, leaving 10 bases between. In DNA form, the CDR3 reads TGTGCCAGCAGCTTAGGGGGAGGCTTTAATGAAAAACTGTTTTTT. Translating gives CASSLGGGFNEKLFF.

This clone was seen only a few times. The rearrangement joins TRBV2 to TRBJ2-1; no reliable D call. The CDR3 is 12 residues long. Trimming left V 1 base short and J 13 bases short, with 11 bases between. In germline, CDR1 is SNHLY, CDR2 FYNNEI. The CDR3 sequence is CASSEDVPGQFF. CDR3 DNA: TGTGCCAGCAGTGAAGACGTACCAGGACAGTTCTTC.

Ten or more counts support this clone. The chain uses TRBV20-1 and TRBJ2-5; D is possibly TRBD2 (5 bases). Germline V lookup: CDR1 DFQATT, CDR2 SNEGSKA (reference sequence). The CDR3 spans 11 residues. V was trimmed by 3 bases and J by 5 bases, leaving 7 bases between them. CDR3 amino acids: CSASRRETQYF. CDR3 sequence (DNA): TGCAGTGCTAGTAGGAGGGAGACCCAGTACTTC.

The table lists this clone with a few counts. The rearrangement links TRBV28 to TRBJ2-7; D remains ambiguous. This CDR3 has 14 residues. Germline V lookup: CDR1 MDHEN, CDR2 SYDVKM. V was trimmed by 2 bases and J by 2 bases, leaving 10 bases between them. The CDR3 DNA reads as TGTGCCAGCAGTTTACCCCAGATCCCCTACGAGCAGTACTTC. It codes for CASSLPQIPYEQYF.

This clone was detected many times. The rearrangement links TRBV5-1 to TRBJ2-1, with D tentatively TRBD1 or TRBD2 (5 bases each). Germline assignment: CDR1 SGHRS and CDR2 YFSETQ. This CDR3 region has 13 residues. Trimming pared 0 bases from V and 9 bases from J, leaving 10 bases between. The CDR3 DNA reads TGCGCCAGCAGCTTGGCAGCCGGGACTGAGCAGTTCTTC. Its protein product is CASSLAAGTEQFF.

This clone was counted a single time. The genes are TRBV5-1 and TRBJ1-1, with D possibly TRBD1 on 5 matching bases. The CDR3 is made up of 13 amino acids. The V end was cut by 5 bases, the J end by 0 bases, with 8 bases between. Germline V gene data show CDR1 as SGHRS and CDR2 as YFSETQ. CDR3 sequence: CASREGLNTEAFF. DNA for the CDR3: TGCGCCAGCAGGGAGGGGTTGAACACTGAAGCTTTCTTT.

This clone was seen a handful of times. The chain carries TRBV6-1 and TRBJ1-1, with D perhaps matching TRBD1 (6 bases). CDR1 and CDR2 from the germline V gene are MNHNS and SASEGT. Trimming left V 7 bases short and J 0 bases short, with 18 bases between. The CDR3 is made up of 16 amino acids. The CDR3 loop reads CASTMGATGMNTEAFF. The CDR3, as DNA: TGTGCCAGCACAATGGGGGCAACGGGAATGAACACTGAAGCTTTCTTT.

The V call is TRBV6-1, the J call TRBJ2-5; 8 positions agree with TRBD1. Trimming cost V 7 bases and J 4 bases; bases outside gene matches: 8. The germline V gene encodes CDR1 MNHNS and CDR2 SASEGT. The CDR3 is 14 residues long. The CDR3 DNA follows: TGTGCCAGCACAATGGGGACAGGCTTAGAGACCCAGTACTTC. Amino acids: CASTMGTGLETQYF.

V and J are TRBV20-1 and TRBJ2-2; D is possibly TRBD1 (7 bases). This CDR3 spans 15 amino acids. The germline CDR1 and CDR2 sequences are DFQATT and SNEGSKA (reference sequence). Trimming took off 5 bases at V and 6 bases at J, with 19 bases between the two ends. Here the CDR3 reads CSAARVGRGAGELFF. The CDR3 DNA sequence: TGCAGTGCTGCCAGAGTGGGCAGGGGGGCCGGGGAGCTGTTTTTT.

The V and J genes are TRBV6-1 and TRBJ1-2, with 11 bases lining up with TRBD1. V shed 8 bases and J 12 bases; nucleotides not matched to a gene: 5. The germline CDR1 and CDR2 sequences are MNHNS and SASEGT. The CDR3 runs to 11 residues. For the CDR3, the DNA is TGTGCCAGCGGGACAGGGGGTTGCCACACCTTC. Protein sequence: CASGTGGCHTF.

This clone occurred many times. The chain is built from TRBV7-9 and TRBJ1-2; maybe TRBD1 (5 bases). V lost 6 bases to trimming and J lost 5 bases, with 16 bases between them. Germline V gene data show CDR1 as SEHNR and CDR2 as FQNEAQ (reference sequence). The CDR3 loop spans 14 amino acids. CDR3 loop: CASRAGGLRYGYTF. The CDR3 nucleotides read TGTGCCAGCAGAGCGGGGGGATTGCGGTATGGCTACACCTTC.

In its sample, this clone was seen many times. The chain couples TRBV4-3 to TRBJ2-3, with 10 bases lining up with TRBD2. This CDR3 contains 16 residues. The V gene end was trimmed by 5 bases and the J gene end by 3 bases; junction bases not matched to a gene: 8. Germline V gene lookup returns CDR1 LGHNA and CDR2 YSLEER. As DNA, the CDR3 is TGCGCCAGCAGCTTGGCTAGCGGGGGAAGAACAGATACGCAGTATTTT. As protein: CASSLASGGRTDTQYF.

This clone was picked up many times. This chain uses TRBV7-9 with TRBJ2-1, with D perhaps matching TRBD1 (5 bases). Germline V gene lookup returns CDR1 SEHNR and CDR2 FQNEAQ (reference sequence). CDR3 length equals 14 residues. The V end was cut by 0 bases, the J end by 2 bases, with 5 bases between. CDR3 residues: CASSLAGAYNEQFF. The DNA of the CDR3 is TGTGCCAGCAGCTTAGCAGGGGCCTACAATGAGCAGTTCTTC.